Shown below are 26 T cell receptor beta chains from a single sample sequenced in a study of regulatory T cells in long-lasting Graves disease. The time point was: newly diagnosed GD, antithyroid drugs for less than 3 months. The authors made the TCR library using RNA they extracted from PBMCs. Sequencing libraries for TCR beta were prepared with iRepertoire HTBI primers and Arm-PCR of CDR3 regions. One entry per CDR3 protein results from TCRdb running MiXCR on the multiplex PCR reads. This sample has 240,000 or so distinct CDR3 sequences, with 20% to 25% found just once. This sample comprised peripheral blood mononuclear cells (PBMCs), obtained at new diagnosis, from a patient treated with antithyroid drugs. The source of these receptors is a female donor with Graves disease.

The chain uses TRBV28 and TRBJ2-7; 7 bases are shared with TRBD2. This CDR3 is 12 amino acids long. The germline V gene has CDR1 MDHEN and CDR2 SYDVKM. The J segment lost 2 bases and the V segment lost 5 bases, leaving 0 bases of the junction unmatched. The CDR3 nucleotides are TGTGCCAGCAGTGGGGGGGCCTACGAGCAGTACTTC. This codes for CASSGGAYEQYF.

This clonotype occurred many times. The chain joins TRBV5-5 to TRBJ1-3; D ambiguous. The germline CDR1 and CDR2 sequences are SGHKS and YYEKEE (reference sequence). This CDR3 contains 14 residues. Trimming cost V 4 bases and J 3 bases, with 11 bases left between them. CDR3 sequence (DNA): TGTGCCAGCAGCCCCGGGAGAAGTGGAAACACCATATATTTT. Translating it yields CASSPGRSGNTIYF.

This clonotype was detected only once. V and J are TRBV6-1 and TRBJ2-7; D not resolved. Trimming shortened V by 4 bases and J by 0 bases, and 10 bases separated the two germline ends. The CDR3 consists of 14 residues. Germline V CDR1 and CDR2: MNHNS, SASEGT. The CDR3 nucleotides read TGTGCCAGCAGTGTAGACGGATACTCCTACGAGCAGTACTTC. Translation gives CASSVDGYSYEQYF.

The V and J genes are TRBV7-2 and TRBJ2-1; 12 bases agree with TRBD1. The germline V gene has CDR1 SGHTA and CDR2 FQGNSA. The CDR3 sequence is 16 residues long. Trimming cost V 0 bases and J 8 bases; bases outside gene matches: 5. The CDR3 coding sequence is TGTGCCAGCAGCTTAGCGTGGGGGACAGGGGGCTATGAGCAGTTCTTC. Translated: CASSLAWGTGGYEQFF.

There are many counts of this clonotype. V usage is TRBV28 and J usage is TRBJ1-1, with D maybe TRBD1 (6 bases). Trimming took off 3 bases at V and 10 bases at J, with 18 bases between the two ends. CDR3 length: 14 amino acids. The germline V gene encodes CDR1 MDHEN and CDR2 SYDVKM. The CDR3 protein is CASSLAGGNRVAFF. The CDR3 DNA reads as TGTGCCAGCAGTTTGGCAGGAGGTAACAGGGTAGCTTTCTTT.

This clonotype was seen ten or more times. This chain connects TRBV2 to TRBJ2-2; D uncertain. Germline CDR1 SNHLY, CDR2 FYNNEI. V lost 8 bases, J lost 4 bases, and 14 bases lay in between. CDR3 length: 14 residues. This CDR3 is CASGKGPSTGELFF. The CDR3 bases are TGTGCCAGCGGAAAGGGCCCGTCCACCGGGGAGCTGTTTTTT.

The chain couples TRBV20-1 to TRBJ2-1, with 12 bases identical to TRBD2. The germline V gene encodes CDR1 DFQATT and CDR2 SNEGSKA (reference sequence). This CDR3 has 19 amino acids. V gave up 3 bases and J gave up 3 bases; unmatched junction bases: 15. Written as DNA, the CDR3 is TGCAGTGCTAGGAGGTGGCTAGCGGGAGGGCCCCCATTCTACAATGAGCAGTTCTTC. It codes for CSARRWLAGGPPFYNEQFF.

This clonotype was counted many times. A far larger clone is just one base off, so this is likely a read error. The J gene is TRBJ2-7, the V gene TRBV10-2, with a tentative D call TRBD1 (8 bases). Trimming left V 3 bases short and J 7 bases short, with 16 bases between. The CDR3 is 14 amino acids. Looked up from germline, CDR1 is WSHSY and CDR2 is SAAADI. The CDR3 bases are TGCGCCAGCAGTGAACAGGGGGACTACAATGAGCAGTACTTC. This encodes CASSEQGDYNEQYF.

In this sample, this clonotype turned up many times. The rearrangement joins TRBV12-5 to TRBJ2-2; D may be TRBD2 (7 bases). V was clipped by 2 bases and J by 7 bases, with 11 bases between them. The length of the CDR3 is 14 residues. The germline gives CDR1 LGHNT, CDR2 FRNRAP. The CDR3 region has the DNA TGTGCTAGTGGTTTGCTAGGGGGGGTCGGGGAGCTGTTTTTT. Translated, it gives CASGLLGGVGELFF. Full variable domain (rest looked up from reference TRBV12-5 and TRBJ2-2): DARVTQTPRHKVTEMGQEVTMRCQPILGHNTVFWYRQTMMQGLELLAYFRNRAPLDDSGMPKDRFSAEMPDATLATLKIQPSEPRDSAVYFCASGLLGGVGELFFGEGSRLTVL.

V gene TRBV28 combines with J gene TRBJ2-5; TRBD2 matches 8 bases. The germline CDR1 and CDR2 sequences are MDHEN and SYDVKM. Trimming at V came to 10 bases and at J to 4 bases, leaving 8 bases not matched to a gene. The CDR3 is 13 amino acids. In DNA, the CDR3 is TGTGCCACCCGGGGGGGGGCAGCAGAGACCCAGTACTTC. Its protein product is CATRGGAAETQYF.

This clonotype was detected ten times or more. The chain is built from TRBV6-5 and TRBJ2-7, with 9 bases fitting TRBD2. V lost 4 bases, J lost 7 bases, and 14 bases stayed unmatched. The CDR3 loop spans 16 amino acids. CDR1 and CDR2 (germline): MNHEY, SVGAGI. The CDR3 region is CASSSLAGAAYSEQYF. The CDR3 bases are TGTGCCAGCAGTTCGTTAGCGGGAGCAGCGTACTCTGAGCAGTACTTC.

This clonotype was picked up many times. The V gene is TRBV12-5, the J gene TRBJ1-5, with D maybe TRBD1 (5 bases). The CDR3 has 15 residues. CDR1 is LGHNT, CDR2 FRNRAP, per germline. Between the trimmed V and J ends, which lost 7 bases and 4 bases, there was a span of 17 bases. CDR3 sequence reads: CASAKPGGVNQPQHF. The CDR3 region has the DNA TGTGCTAGTGCCAAACCTGGGGGGGTAAATCAGCCCCAGCATTTT.

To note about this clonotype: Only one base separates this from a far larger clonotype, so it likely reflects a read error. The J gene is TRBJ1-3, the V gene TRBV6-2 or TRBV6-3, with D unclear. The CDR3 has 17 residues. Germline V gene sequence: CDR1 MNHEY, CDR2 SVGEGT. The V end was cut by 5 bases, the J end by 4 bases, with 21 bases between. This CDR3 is CASSEPKVGSRGNTIYF. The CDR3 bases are TGTGCCAGCAGTGAGCCAAAAGTCGGCTCGAGAGGAAACACCATATATTTT.

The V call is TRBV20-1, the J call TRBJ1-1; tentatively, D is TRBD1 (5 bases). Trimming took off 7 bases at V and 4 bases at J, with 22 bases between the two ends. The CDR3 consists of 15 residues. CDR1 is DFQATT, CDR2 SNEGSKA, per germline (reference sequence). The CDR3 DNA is TGCAGTGTGTTTGTATACGATCGGGGGAGCACTGAAGCTTTCTTT. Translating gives CSVFVYDRGSTEAFF.

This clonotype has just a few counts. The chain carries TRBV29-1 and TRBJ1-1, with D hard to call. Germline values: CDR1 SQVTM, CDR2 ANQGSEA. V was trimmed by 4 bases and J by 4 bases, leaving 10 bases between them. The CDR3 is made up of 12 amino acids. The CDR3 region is CSVVKGGTEAFF. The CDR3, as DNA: TGCAGCGTTGTCAAGGGAGGCACTGAAGCTTTCTTT.

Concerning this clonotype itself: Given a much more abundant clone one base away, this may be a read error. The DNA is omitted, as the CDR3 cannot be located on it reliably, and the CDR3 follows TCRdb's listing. The CDR3: CASSWGQGAYEQHF. The chain has TRBV7-9 and TRBJ2-7; the D segment call TRBD1 is taken from the table without a DNA check. Per the germline V gene, CDR1 is SEHNR and CDR2 is FQNEAQ (reference sequence). The CDR3 is 14 residues long, counting both termini.

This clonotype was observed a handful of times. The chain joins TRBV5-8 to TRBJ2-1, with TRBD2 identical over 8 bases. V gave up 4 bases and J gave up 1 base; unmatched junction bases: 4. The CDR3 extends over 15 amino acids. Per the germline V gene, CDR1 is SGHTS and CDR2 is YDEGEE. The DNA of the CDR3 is TGTGCCAGCAGCATATTAGCGGGGTCCTACAATGAGCAGTTCTTC. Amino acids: CASSILAGSYNEQFF.

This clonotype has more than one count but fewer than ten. The CDR3 DNA sequence: TGCGCCAGCAGTGAATCCCTCTCTGGAAACACCATATATTTT. Translating gives CASSESLSGNTIYF. The rearrangement joins TRBV10-1 to TRBJ1-3; no definite D call. CDR3 length: 14 residues. V shed 3 bases and J shed 0 bases, with 6 bases lying between them. The germline CDR1 and CDR2 sequences are WNHNN and SYGVQD (reference sequence).

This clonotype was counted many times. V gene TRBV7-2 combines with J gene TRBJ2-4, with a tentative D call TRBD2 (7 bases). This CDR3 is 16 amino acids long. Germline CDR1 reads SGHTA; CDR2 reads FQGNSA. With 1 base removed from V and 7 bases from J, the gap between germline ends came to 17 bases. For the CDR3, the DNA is TGTGCCAGCAGCTTAGGAGGGGGGGGGGTTTGGAACATTCAGTACTTC. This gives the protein CASSLGGGGVWNIQYF. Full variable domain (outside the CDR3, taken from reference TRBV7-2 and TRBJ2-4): GAGVSQSPSNKVTEKGKDVELRCDPISGHTALYWYRQSLGQGLEFLIYFQGNSAPDKSGLPSDRFSAERTGGSVSTLTIQRTQQEDSAVYLCASSLGGGGVWNIQYFGAGTRLSVL.

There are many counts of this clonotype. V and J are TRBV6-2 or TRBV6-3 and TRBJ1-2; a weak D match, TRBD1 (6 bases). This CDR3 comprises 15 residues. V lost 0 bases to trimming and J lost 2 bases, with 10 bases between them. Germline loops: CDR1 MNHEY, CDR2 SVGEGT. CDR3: CASSYSMDRNYGYTF. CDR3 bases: TGTGCCAGCAGTTACTCGATGGACAGAAACTATGGCTACACCTTC.

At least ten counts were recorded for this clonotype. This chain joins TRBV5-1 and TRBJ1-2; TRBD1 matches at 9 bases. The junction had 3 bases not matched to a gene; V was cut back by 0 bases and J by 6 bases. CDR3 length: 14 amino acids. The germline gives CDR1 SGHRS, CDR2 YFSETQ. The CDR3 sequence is CASSLGDREDGYTF. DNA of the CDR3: TGCGCCAGCAGCTTGGGGGACAGGGAAGATGGCTACACCTTC.

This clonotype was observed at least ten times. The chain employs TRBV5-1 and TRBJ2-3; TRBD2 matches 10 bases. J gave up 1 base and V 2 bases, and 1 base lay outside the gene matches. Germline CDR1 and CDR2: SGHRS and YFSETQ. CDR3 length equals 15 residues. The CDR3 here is CASSFLAGGTDTQYF. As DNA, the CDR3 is TGCGCCAGCAGCTTTCTAGCGGGGGGCACAGATACGCAGTATTTT.

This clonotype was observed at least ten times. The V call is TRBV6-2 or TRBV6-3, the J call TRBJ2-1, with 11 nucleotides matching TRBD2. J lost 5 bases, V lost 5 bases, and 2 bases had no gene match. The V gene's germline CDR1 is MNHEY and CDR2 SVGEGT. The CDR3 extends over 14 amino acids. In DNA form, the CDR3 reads TGTGCCAGCAGTCAGACTAGCGGGGACAATGAGCAGTTCTTC. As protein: CASSQTSGDNEQFF.

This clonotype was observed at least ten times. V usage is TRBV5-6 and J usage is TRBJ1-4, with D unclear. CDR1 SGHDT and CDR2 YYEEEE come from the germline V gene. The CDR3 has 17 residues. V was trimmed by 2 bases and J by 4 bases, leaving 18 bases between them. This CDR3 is CASSFRIGGSFNEKLFF. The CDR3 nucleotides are TGTGCCAGCAGCTTTCGTATCGGTGGCAGTTTTAATGAAAAACTGTTTTTT.

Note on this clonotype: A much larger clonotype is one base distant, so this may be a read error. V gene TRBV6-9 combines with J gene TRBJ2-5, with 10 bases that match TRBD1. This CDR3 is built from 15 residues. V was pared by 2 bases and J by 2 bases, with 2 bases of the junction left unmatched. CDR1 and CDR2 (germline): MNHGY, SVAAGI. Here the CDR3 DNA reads TGTGCCAGCAGTTATGGACAGGGGGGACAAGAGACCCAGTACTTC. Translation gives CASSYGQGGQETQYF.

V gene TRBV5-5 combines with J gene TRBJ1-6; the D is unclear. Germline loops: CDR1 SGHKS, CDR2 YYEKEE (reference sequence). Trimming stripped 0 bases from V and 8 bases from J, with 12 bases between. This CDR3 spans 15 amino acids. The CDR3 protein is CASSLADPAYSPLHF. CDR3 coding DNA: TGTGCCAGCAGCTTGGCCGACCCCGCGTATTCACCCCTCCACTTT.